Each of the 12 T cell receptor beta chains below was sequenced from the same sample in a study of CD8 T cells in Susac syndrome. It was with random hexamers that roughly 0.45 to 1 ug RNA was reverse transcribed. TCRdb passed the immunoSEQ multiplex PCR reads through MiXCR, listing each CDR3 protein once. The sample holds about 240,000 distinct CDR3 sequences, 90% to 97% seen once. Sequenced: CD4+ T cells from PBMCs. The origin of the receptors is a human donor with Susac syndrome.

The CDR3 DNA reads as TGTGCCAGCAGCGTATCGGGGGGTATTGCAGAGACCCAGTACTTC. It codes for CASSVSGGIAETQYF. The rearrangement uses TRBV9 and TRBJ2-5, with TRBD2 identical over 7 bases. CDR1 and CDR2 from the germline V gene are SGDLS and YYNGEE. The CDR3 has 15 residues. J was trimmed by 4 bases and V by 1 base; bases with no gene match: 7. The full variable domain, with the rest looked up from reference TRBV9 and TRBJ2-5, is DSGVTQTPKHLITATGQRVTLRCSPRSGDLSVYWYQQSLDQGLQFLIQYYNGEERAKGNILERFSAQQFPDLHSELNLSSLELGDSALYFCASSVSGGIAETQYFGPGTRLLVL.

This clonotype was counted a single time. The CDR3 loop is CSAPGLAGGSSETQYF. CDR3 nucleotide sequence: TGCAGTGCTCCTGGACTAGCGGGAGGTAGTTCGGAGACCCAGTACTTC. V is TRBV20-1 and J is TRBJ2-5, with 14 bases aligning to TRBD2. Germline V gene lookup returns CDR1 DFQATT and CDR2 SNEGSKA (reference sequence). The J segment lost 5 bases and the V segment lost 5 bases, leaving 10 bases of the junction unmatched. The CDR3 consists of 16 residues.

This clonotype was observed once. The chain links TRBV18 to TRBJ2-6; a possible D gene is TRBD2 (6 bases). The CDR3 runs to 14 residues. Trimming removed 6 bases from V and 9 bases from J, with 15 bases in between. Per germline, CDR1 KGHSH and CDR2 LQKENI. The CDR3 loop reads CASSKGGRVNVLTF. CDR3 in DNA: TGTGCCAGCTCGAAGGGAGGAAGGGTCAACGTCCTGACTTTC. Using reference TRBV18 and TRBJ2-6 for the parts outside the CDR3, the full variable domain is NAGVMQNPRHLVRRRGQEARLRCSPMKGHSHVYWYRQLPEEGLKFMVYLQKENIIDESGMPKERFSAEFPKEGPSILRIQQVVRGDSAAYFCASSKGGRVNVLTFGAGSRLTVL.

The chain employs TRBV30 and TRBJ1-1; 8 nucleotides agree with TRBD1. Per germline, CDR1 GTSNPN and CDR2 SVGIG (reference sequence). V dropped 4 bases and J dropped 0; count of bases not matched to a gene: 13. CDR3 size: 17 residues. The DNA of the CDR3 is TGTGCCTGGACCCCTCCCCGGGCAGGGGGCATGAACACTGAAGCTTTCTTT. Its protein is CAWTPPRAGGMNTEAFF.

This clonotype was seen just once. V usage is TRBV20-1 and J usage is TRBJ2-1; the match to TRBD2 covers 8 bases. CDR3 length: 15 amino acids. Germline V gives CDR1 DFQATT, CDR2 SNEGSKA (reference sequence). Losses at the gene ends were 3 bases for V and 4 bases for J; bases not matched to a gene: 8. CDR3 protein: CSASLLAGGYNEQFF. DNA for the CDR3: TGCAGTGCTAGCCTGCTAGCGGGTGGGTACAATGAGCAGTTCTTC.

The chain has TRBV5-1 and TRBJ2-5, with D possibly being TRBD1 (6 bases). The V end was cut by 4 bases, the J end by 4 bases, with 14 bases between. Germline V CDR1 and CDR2: SGHRS, YFSETQ. The CDR3 length is 14 residues. The CDR3 DNA is TGCGCCAGCAGCCCAGGACAGCCCGGAGAGACCCAGTACTTC. This gives the protein CASSPGQPGETQYF.

The chain links TRBV4-1 to TRBJ2-7; 8 bases are a match to TRBD2. V dropped 0 bases and J dropped 4; count of bases not matched to a gene: 14. This CDR3 is 18 amino acids long. Per germline, CDR1 MGHRA and CDR2 YSYEKL. CDR3 sequence (DNA): TGCGCCAGCAGCCAAGAGGGACCCCGCGGGAGGTTAGGGTACGAGCAGTACTTC. This sequence encodes CASSQEGPRGRLGYEQYF.

This clonotype was counted a few times. The V and J genes are TRBV5-1 and TRBJ2-5; 9 nucleotides align to TRBD2. Unmatched junction bases numbered 11, after V lost 1 base and J lost 4 bases. Per the germline V gene, CDR1 is SGHRS and CDR2 is YFSETQ. The CDR3 spans 17 residues. CDR3 sequence reads: CASSLSLAGTSSETQYF. CDR3 nucleotide sequence: TGCGCCAGCAGCTTGAGTCTAGCGGGAACATCCTCAGAGACCCAGTACTTC.

The chain joins TRBV21-1 to TRBJ2-5; the D call TRBD1 from the table was never checked on the DNA. TRBV21-1 is flagged as a pseudogene. The CDR3 has 13 residues. The CDR3 region has the DNA TGTGCCAGCAGCAAAGTCCCGGAGGAGACCCAGTACTTC. As protein: CASSKVPEETQYF.

V usage is TRBV6-6 and J usage is TRBJ2-7; 9 nucleotides align to TRBD2. The CDR3 length is 13 residues. Germline values: CDR1 MNHNY, CDR2 SVGAGI (reference sequence). V shed 5 bases and J 5 bases; nucleotides not matched to a gene: 4. The CDR3 bases are TGTGCCAGCAGTAGCGGGAGGCTTAACGAGCAGTACTTC. Residues: CASSSGRLNEQYF.

This chain joins TRBV18 and TRBJ1-1; no definite D call. V lost 1 base to trimming and J lost 1 base, with 10 bases between them. The germline CDR1 and CDR2 sequences are KGHSH and LQKENI. This CDR3 is 15 amino acids long. CDR3 DNA: TGTGCCAGCTCACCACACCCCCAGCGGAACACTGAAGCTTTCTTT. Amino acid sequence: CASSPHPQRNTEAFF.

The chain uses TRBV14 and TRBJ2-1; no reliable D call. Trimming removed 2 bases at V and 7 bases at J, with 15 bases between. CDR3 size: 15 residues. Germline V lookup: CDR1 SGHDN, CDR2 FVKESK. Written as DNA, the CDR3 is TGTGCCAGCAGCCAAAGGCAAAGTTTGCGGAATGAGCAGTTCTTC. It is translated as CASSQRQSLRNEQFF.